The clone carrying this TCR beta chain was detected ten times or more. This CDR3 has 17 amino acids. Trimming stripped 3 bases from V and 2 bases from J, with 17 bases between. Germline values: CDR1 MDHEN, CDR2 SYDVKM. This entry comes from a study of T cells in Graves' hyperthyroidism and ophthalmopathy. There were TCR beta CDR3 regions amplified from RNA transcripts. The TCR CDR3 first-round RT-PCR relied on the HTBI primer set. TCRdb fed the multiplex PCR reads into MiXCR, producing one record per CDR3 protein. This table holds 500,000 or so distinct CDR3 sequences, 17% found once. The gene calls are TRBV28 and TRBJ2-1; either TRBD1 or TRBD2 may supply D (5 bases each). The sample was blood. This sequence was found in a young woman with Graves' ophthalmopathy. CDR3 region: CASSFRPGTVPYNEQFF. DNA for the CDR3: TGTGCCAGCAGTTTCCGCCCCGGGACGGTTCCCTACAATGAGCAGTTCTTC.